The entry below describes one T cell receptor (beta chain). This record comes from a study of blood T cell repertoires in COVID-19. Study summary: Some COVID-19 samples were acute and others convalescent; all came from the United States, Italy and Spain. Sources were T cells, B-cell-depleted T cells, or PBMCs; the material itself was cDNA or gDNA.

Sequencing used immunoSEQ multiplex PCR; TCRdb keeps in-frame clones, though not all of them. The sample consists of approximately 80,000 clones, 82% of them appearing once. Trimming removed 0 bases from V and 4 bases from J, with 10 bases in between. Germline assignment: CDR1 LGHNA and CDR2 YNFKEQ. This CDR3 contains 15 residues. Sequenced input: peripheral blood. The chain carries TRBV4-2 and TRBJ1-3; tentative D call: TRBD1 (5 bases). This sequence originates from a man in his sixties with acute or convalescent COVID-19. In DNA, the CDR3 is TGTGCCAGCAGCCAAGATCAGGGAACAGGAAACACCATATATTTT. Its translation: CASSQDQGTGNTIYF.